This TCR beta chain was identified in a study of blood T cell repertoires in COVID-19. About the research overall: Acute and convalescent COVID-19 specimens originated in the United States, Italy and Spain.

Using immunoSEQ multiplex PCR, the repertoire was profiled, and TCRdb retains in-frame clones only, with some absent. The sample shows about 430,000 clones, 80% to 90% of them seen only once. Adults between roughly 18 and 89 years of age took part from fewer than 30 US areas. Cohort 3 recovery required two negative PCRs, clearance, or symptom resolution. The germline V gene encodes CDR1 SGHTA and CDR2 FQGNSA. This CDR3 spans 13 amino acids. Trimming took off 4 bases at V and 5 bases at J, with 11 bases between the two ends. The TCR was taken from a man younger than 45 who had recovered from COVID-19. The rearrangement links TRBV7-2 to TRBJ1-1; no clear D. The sample consisted of PBMCs or T cells enriched from blood (not recorded which). The chain's CDR3 is CASSSHEGTEAFF. CDR3 nucleotide sequence: TGTGCCAGCAGCTCACACGAGGGAACTGAAGCTTTCTTT.